Listed below are T cell receptor beta chains from one sample, sequenced in a study of pediatric ulcerative colitis. Data came from immunoSEQ multiplex PCR; TCRdb stores just in-frame clones and leaves some out. The repertoire includes approximately 32,000 clones, around 80% of them detected once, and about 4.5% sits in the top ten. The sample comprised blood. Receptors were obtained from a boy between 5 and 17 years old with severe ulcerative colitis. Both conserved end residues are part of each CDR3. The D gene is left open where the match is weak. The size field is filled for only some rows; it gives once, few, many or a size class.

d_call: TRBD1
v_call: TRBV30
clone_size: -
j_call: TRBJ2-5
cdr3_nt: TGTGCCTGTTTAGGACAGGAGAAAGCGACCCAGTACTTC
cdr3_aa: CACLGQEKATQYF

d_call: TRBD1
v_call: TRBV15
clone_size: -
j_call: TRBJ1-1
cdr3_nt: TGTGCCACCTCAGAACAGGGGGACACTGAAGCTTTCTTT
cdr3_aa: CATSEQGDTEAFF

d_call: -
v_call: TRBV15
clone_size: -
j_call: TRBJ1-4
cdr3_nt: TGTGCCACCAGCAGAGATCTCGGAGAAAAACTGTTTTTT
cdr3_aa: CATSRDLGEKLFF

d_call: -
v_call: TRBV5-5
clone_size: -
j_call: TRBJ1-6
cdr3_nt: TGTGCCAGCAGCTCAATACAGCCTTCACCCCTCCACTTT
cdr3_aa: CASSSIQPSPLHF

d_call: -
v_call: TRBV7-2
clone_size: -
j_call: TRBJ2-1
cdr3_nt: TGTGCCAGCAGCCGCGAACGTAGTTTAAGTGAGCAGTTCTTC
cdr3_aa: CASSRERSLSEQFF

d_call: -
v_call: TRBV4-1
clone_size: -
j_call: TRBJ1-3
cdr3_nt: TGCGCCAGCAGCCAAGTTGCTGGAAACACCATATATTTT
cdr3_aa: CASSQVAGNTIYF

d_call: -
v_call: TRBV15
clone_size: -
j_call: TRBJ2-7
cdr3_nt: TGTGCCACCAGCAGGGGGGTTCTTGGGGAGCAGTACTTC
cdr3_aa: CATSRGVLGEQYF

d_call: TRBD1
v_call: TRBV5-1
clone_size: -
j_call: TRBJ2-1
cdr3_nt: TGCGCCAGCAGCTTAGGGACAGGGGGCAATGAGCAGTTCTTC
cdr3_aa: CASSLGTGGNEQFF

d_call: TRBD2
v_call: TRBV27
clone_size: once
j_call: TRBJ2-3
cdr3_nt: TGTGCCAGCAGCCACCGGACTAGCGTTTACTTCACAGATACGCAGTATTTT
cdr3_aa: CASSHRTSVYFTDTQYF

d_call: -
v_call: TRBV6-5
clone_size: once
j_call: TRBJ2-3
cdr3_nt: TGTGCCAGCAGTTACTCGGCCCGGATCGGGGATACGCAGTATTTT
cdr3_aa: CASSYSARIGDTQYF

d_call: TRBD1
v_call: TRBV4-1
clone_size: -
j_call: TRBJ2-7
cdr3_nt: TGCGCCAGCAGCCAAGAAACCCCCTTGGGACAGCCCTACGAGCAGTACTTC
cdr3_aa: CASSQETPLGQPYEQYF

d_call: -
v_call: TRBV4-1
clone_size: -
j_call: TRBJ1-6
cdr3_nt: TGCGCCAGCAGCCCCCTTCGGCCGGGGGAATCACCCCTCCACTTT
cdr3_aa: CASSPLRPGESPLHF

d_call: -
v_call: TRBV5-6
clone_size: -
j_call: TRBJ1-3
cdr3_nt: TGTGCCAGCAGCTTGGAGGGGGTCCCTGGAAACACCATATATTTT
cdr3_aa: CASSLEGVPGNTIYF

d_call: TRBD2
v_call: TRBV4-1
clone_size: -
j_call: TRBJ2-1
cdr3_nt: TGCGCCAGCAGCCGTACCGGGACTAGCGGGGACGATGAGCAGTTCTTC
cdr3_aa: CASSRTGTSGDDEQFF

d_call: -
v_call: TRBV9
clone_size: -
j_call: TRBJ1-4
cdr3_nt: TGTGCCAGCTCCCCTGGGGGGGATGAAAAACTGTTTTTT
cdr3_aa: CASSPGGDEKLFF

d_call: -
v_call: TRBV2
clone_size: few
j_call: TRBJ1-1
cdr3_nt: TGTGCCAGCAGTGGTTCCCTACCGAACACTGAAGCTTTCTTT
cdr3_aa: CASSGSLPNTEAFF

d_call: -
v_call: TRBV7-9
clone_size: -
j_call: TRBJ1-2
cdr3_nt: TGTGCCAGCAGCTTAGGCAGCTATGGCTACACCTTC
cdr3_aa: CASSLGSYGYTF

d_call: -
v_call: TRBV27
clone_size: once
j_call: TRBJ2-3
cdr3_nt: TGTGCCAGCAGTTTATCCCCCGGGGGGCCAGATACGCAGTATTTT
cdr3_aa: CASSLSPGGPDTQYF

d_call: -
v_call: TRBV6-1
clone_size: -
j_call: TRBJ1-1
cdr3_nt: TGTGCCAGCCGACCGACAGTGAACACTGAAGCTTTCTTT
cdr3_aa: CASRPTVNTEAFF

d_call: -
v_call: TRBV10-2
clone_size: -
j_call: TRBJ1-5
cdr3_nt: TGCGCCAGCAGTGAGTCGGGGGGCAATCAGCCCCAGCATTTT
cdr3_aa: CASSESGGNQPQHF

d_call: -
v_call: TRBV10-3
clone_size: -
j_call: TRBJ1-2
cdr3_nt: TGTGCCATCAGTGAGTCGATGGGGGTGGGCTATGGCTACACCTTC
cdr3_aa: CAISESMGVGYGYTF

d_call: -
v_call: TRBV6-1
clone_size: -
j_call: TRBJ1-1
cdr3_nt: TGTGCCAGCAGTGACGCCGGCCTGGGGATCGCTGAAGCTTTCTTT
cdr3_aa: CASSDAGLGIAEAFF

d_call: -
v_call: TRBV21-1
clone_size: once
j_call: TRBJ2-1
cdr3_nt: TGTGCCACAGCCCCTCCAGTGGGGAAATACAATGAGCAGTTCTTC
cdr3_aa: CATAPPVGKYNEQFF

d_call: -
v_call: TRBV27
clone_size: -
j_call: TRBJ1-5
cdr3_nt: TGTGCCAGCAGTTTATCCAGCCTCCGGGGCATCAATCAGCCCCAGCATTTT
cdr3_aa: CASSLSSLRGINQPQHF

d_call: -
v_call: TRBV6-4
clone_size: few
j_call: TRBJ1-4
cdr3_nt: TGTGCCAGCAGCGAAAGTGGACAGCCCGATGAAAAACTGTTTTTT
cdr3_aa: CASSESGQPDEKLFF

d_call: -
v_call: TRBV9
clone_size: -
j_call: TRBJ2-5
cdr3_nt: TGTGCCAGCAGCGTCGGTCCGTCCCCTTTCCTCGAGACCCAGTACTTC
cdr3_aa: CASSVGPSPFLETQYF

d_call: -
v_call: TRBV6-5
clone_size: -
j_call: TRBJ1-2
cdr3_nt: TGTGCCAGCAGCCGCCGGCACCGCGGATATGGCTACACCTTC
cdr3_aa: CASSRRHRGYGYTF

d_call: -
v_call: TRBV29-1
clone_size: -
j_call: TRBJ1-1
cdr3_nt: TGCAGCGTTATAGGGCGGTTGGTCACTGAAGCTTTCTTT
cdr3_aa: CSVIGRLVTEAFF

d_call: -
v_call: TRBV7-2
clone_size: -
j_call: TRBJ2-3
cdr3_nt: TGTGCCAGCAGCCAGCTCGGGGGTACAGATACGCAGTATTTT
cdr3_aa: CASSQLGGTDTQYF

d_call: -
v_call: TRBV6-5
clone_size: -
j_call: TRBJ2-3
cdr3_nt: TGTGCCAGCAGTTACTCTCCCGGGGTGAGCACAGATACGCAGTATTTT
cdr3_aa: CASSYSPGVSTDTQYF

d_call: -
v_call: TRBV5-1
clone_size: -
j_call: TRBJ1-1
cdr3_nt: TGCGCCAGCAGCACCAGGGACTCAAGAGACACTGAAGCTTTCTTT
cdr3_aa: CASSTRDSRDTEAFF

d_call: -
v_call: TRBV5-4
clone_size: -
j_call: TRBJ1-2
cdr3_nt: TGTGCCAGCAGCCCACAGGGAAGGGGCTACACCTTC
cdr3_aa: CASSPQGRGYTF

d_call: TRBD2
v_call: TRBV9
clone_size: once
j_call: TRBJ2-3
cdr3_nt: TGTGCCAGCAGCGTAGGTGGCGGGGGGGCCGTAACAGATACGCAGTATTTT
cdr3_aa: CASSVGGGGAVTDTQYF

d_call: -
v_call: TRBV21-1
clone_size: few
j_call: TRBJ1-3
cdr3_nt: TGTGCCAGCAGCAAAGATGGGAACCTGACAGGGCAAGGCTCTGGAAACACCATATATTTT
cdr3_aa: CASSKDGNLTGQGSGNTIYF

d_call: TRBD2
v_call: TRBV7-6
clone_size: -
j_call: TRBJ2-1
cdr3_nt: TGTGCCAGCAGCTTCCCCCGGATAGCGGGGACTACCAATGAGCAGTTCTTC
cdr3_aa: CASSFPRIAGTTNEQFF

d_call: TRBD1
v_call: TRBV10-3
clone_size: -
j_call: TRBJ1-2
cdr3_nt: TGTGCCATCAGTGGGGACCAAACAGGGGGGGGTGACTATGGCTACACCTTC
cdr3_aa: CAISGDQTGGGDYGYTF

d_call: -
v_call: TRBV5-1
clone_size: -
j_call: TRBJ2-1
cdr3_nt: TGCGCCAGCAGCTTGGGGACTTACAATGAGCAGTTCTTC
cdr3_aa: CASSLGTYNEQFF

d_call: -
v_call: TRBV18
clone_size: -
j_call: TRBJ2-5
cdr3_nt: TGTGCCAGCTCACCTCAGCTTCAAGAGACCCAGTACTTC
cdr3_aa: CASSPQLQETQYF

d_call: -
v_call: TRBV19
clone_size: -
j_call: TRBJ2-7
cdr3_nt: TGTGCCAGTAGCGGCAGGGTCCCCTACGAGCAGTACTTC
cdr3_aa: CASSGRVPYEQYF

d_call: -
v_call: TRBV7-2
clone_size: -
j_call: TRBJ1-1
cdr3_nt: TGTGCCAGCAGCCCCCCCGGGAGGGTGGAAGCTTTCTTT
cdr3_aa: CASSPPGRVEAFF

d_call: TRBD1
v_call: TRBV5-6
clone_size: -
j_call: TRBJ2-7
cdr3_nt: TGTGCCAGCAGCTTGAGAGGGGGCGATGAGCAGTACTTC
cdr3_aa: CASSLRGGDEQYF